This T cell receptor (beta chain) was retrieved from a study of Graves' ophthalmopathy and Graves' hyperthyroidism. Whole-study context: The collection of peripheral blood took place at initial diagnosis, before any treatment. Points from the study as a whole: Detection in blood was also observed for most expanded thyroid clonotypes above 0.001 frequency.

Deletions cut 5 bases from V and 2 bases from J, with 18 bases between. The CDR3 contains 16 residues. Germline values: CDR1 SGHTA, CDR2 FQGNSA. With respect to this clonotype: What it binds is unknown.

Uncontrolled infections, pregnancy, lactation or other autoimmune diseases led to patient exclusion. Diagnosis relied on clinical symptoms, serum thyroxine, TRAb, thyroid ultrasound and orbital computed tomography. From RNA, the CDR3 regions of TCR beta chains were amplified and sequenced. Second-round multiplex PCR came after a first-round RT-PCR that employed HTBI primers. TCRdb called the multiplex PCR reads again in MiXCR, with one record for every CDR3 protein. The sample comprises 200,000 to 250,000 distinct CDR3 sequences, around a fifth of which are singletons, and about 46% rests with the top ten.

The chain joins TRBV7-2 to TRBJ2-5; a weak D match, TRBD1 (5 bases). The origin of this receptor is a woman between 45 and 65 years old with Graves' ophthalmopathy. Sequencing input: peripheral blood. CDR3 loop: CASSLPVDTRQETQYF. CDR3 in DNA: TGTGCCAGCAGCCTACCCGTGGACACACGGCAAGAGACCCAGTACTTC.